Listed below are T cell receptor beta chains from one sample, sequenced in a study of human CD8 memory T cell subsets. TCRdb re-analyzed the 5' RACE reads; it lists each CDR3 protein once, without DNA. Here the sample table reports 4,200 or so distinct CDR3 sequences. Material: CD8+ effector memory T cells (TEM) sorted from PBMCs. The receptor set was obtained from a human donor in good health. CDR3s include the opening cysteine and the closing phenylalanine or tryptophan. Each record gives: CDR3 protein, V gene, clone size, J gene, CDR3 length. Only part of the rows carry a size: once, few, many, or a class if the clone is expanded.

CASSQEWDRGNVYGYTF | TRBV3-1 | . | TRBJ1-2 | 17
CSASKGAAKNIQYF | TRBV20-1 | . | TRBJ2-4 | 14
CASSLAVNGYTF | TRBV12-3/TRBV12-4 | . | TRBJ1-2 | 12
CSARVRDTEAFF | TRBV20-1 | medium-sized | TRBJ1-1 | 12
CASSFIHVAGAYEQYF | TRBV12-3/TRBV12-4 | . | TRBJ2-7 | 16
CASRVWTSATYEQYF | TRBV27 | . | TRBJ2-7 | 15
CASSLRSGSSYEQYF | TRBV28 | . | TRBJ2-7 | 15
CASSWIMGPPYNEQFF | TRBV5-1 | . | TRBJ2-1 | 16
CATSDLFRDTGELFF | TRBV24-1 | . | TRBJ2-2 | 15
CASSYGPPVAPLHF | TRBV6-5 | . | TRBJ1-6 | 14
CASSLAGHSYNEQFF | TRBV11-2 | medium-sized | TRBJ2-1 | 15
CASSPSSWVSYNEQFF | TRBV3-1 | . | TRBJ2-1 | 16
CASSQFQQGNPSYEQYF | TRBV3-1 | large | TRBJ2-7 | 17
CASSWTTRSSYEQYF | TRBV5-1 | medium-sized | TRBJ2-7 | 15
CASTCQGPSYNEQFF | TRBV27 | medium-sized | TRBJ2-1 | 15
CASSLVGGPMAPYEQYF | TRBV11-2 | . | TRBJ2-7 | 17
CASSQVLRDQPQHF | TRBV4-1 | . | TRBJ1-5 | 14
CSASRRGTDVGEQFF | TRBV20-1 | . | TRBJ2-1 | 15
CSAPGLAGVAKNIQYF | TRBV20-1 | . | TRBJ2-4 | 16
CASSPEIGAGYGYTF | TRBV6-1 | . | TRBJ1-2 | 15
CASSQEGSYGYTF | TRBV4-3 | . | TRBJ1-2 | 13
CASSHLGGPTEAFF | TRBV5-1 | . | TRBJ1-1 | 14
CASSYSGGPTDTQYF | TRBV6-2/TRBV6-3 | . | TRBJ2-3 | 15
CASSDSEGESNQPQHF | TRBV6-4 | . | TRBJ1-5 | 16
CASSQEGLAENTGELFF | TRBV4-3 | . | TRBJ2-2 | 17
CASSPQGFNEQFF | TRBV14 | . | TRBJ2-1 | 13
CASSQEPSGGAYEQYF | TRBV4-2 | . | TRBJ2-7 | 16
CATSRGGLDTDTQYF | TRBV15 | . | TRBJ2-3 | 15
CASSQDSSYEQYF | TRBV4-1 | . | TRBJ2-7 | 13
CASSLALRLEDYNEQFF | TRBV7-2 | . | TRBJ2-1 | 17
CASSLWVGEQFF | TRBV5-1 | . | TRBJ2-1 | 12
CSARWGISSGNTIYF | TRBV20-1 | . | TRBJ1-3 | 15